This T cell receptor beta chain was identified in a study of cytomegalovirus exposure and HLA in healthy donors. Notes on the study in general: Most TCR sequences proved rare, with some public TCRs found in many donors. In vitro assays verified that a few CMV-associated chains recognized CMV antigens specifically.

TCRdb keeps only in-frame clones here, not all; method: immunoSEQ multiplex PCR. The sample shows fewer than 250,000 clones, roughly 84% of them seen only once. In regard to this clone: Its target is not known.

The CDR3 spans 17 residues. J lost 7 bases, V lost 1 base, and 10 bases had no gene match. Germline V gene sequence: CDR1 MNHEY, CDR2 SMNVEV (reference sequence). The rearrangement links TRBV27 to TRBJ2-1, with TRBD2 identical over 10 bases. The receptor's source is a woman aged 25 to 39 in good health and CMV-seropositive. Sequencing was performed on PBMCs. CDR3 region: CASSLLASGSSLNEQFF. The CDR3 DNA reads TGTGCCAGCAGTTTATTGGCTAGCGGGAGCTCTCTGAATGAGCAGTTCTTC.